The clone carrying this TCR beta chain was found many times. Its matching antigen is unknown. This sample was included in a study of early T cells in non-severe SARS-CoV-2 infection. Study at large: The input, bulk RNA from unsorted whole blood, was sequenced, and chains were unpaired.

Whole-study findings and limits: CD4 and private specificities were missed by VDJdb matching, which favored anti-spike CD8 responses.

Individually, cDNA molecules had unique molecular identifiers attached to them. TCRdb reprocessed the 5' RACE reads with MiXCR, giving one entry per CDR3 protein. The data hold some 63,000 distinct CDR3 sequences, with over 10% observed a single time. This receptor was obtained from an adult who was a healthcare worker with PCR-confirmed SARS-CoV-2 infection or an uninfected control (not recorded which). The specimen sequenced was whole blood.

CDR3 DNA sequence: TGTGCCAGCAGCGTCTCCGCTAGCGGGGGACAAGAGACCCAGTACTTC. Translated, it gives CASSVSASGGQETQYF. This rearrangement joins TRBV9 to TRBJ2-5; 10 bases are a match to TRBD2. Germline V gene lookup returns CDR1 SGDLS and CDR2 YYNGEE. V shed 2 bases, J shed 2 bases, and the junction held 6 bases outside the gene matches. This CDR3 has 16 residues. The entire variable domain, with the rest obtained from reference TRBV9 and TRBJ2-5, is as follows: DSGVTQTPKHLITATGQRVTLRCSPRSGDLSVYWYQQSLDQGLQFLIQYYNGEERAKGNILERFSAQQFPDLHSELNLSSLELGDSALYFCASSVSASGGQETQYFGPGTRLLVL.